Below, 11 T cell receptor beta chains from the same sample are listed, as sequenced in a study of OX40 agonist ivuxolimab in advanced cancers. Clones were read by immunoSEQ multiplex PCR, and TCRdb kept only the in-frame ones, dropping some. The top ten hold 0.27% of the sample, which has tens of thousands of clones, about 88% seen once. Specimen: CD4+ or CD8+ T cells sorted from blood, collected in a trial of the OX40 agonist ivuxolimab. The receptors originated from an adult with an advanced solid tumor such as melanoma, head and neck, liver or kidney cancer.

This clone was seen a few times. The CDR3 reads CASSRYLWSYQESAYGVAQYF. CDR3 nucleotides: TGTGCCAGCAGCCGGTATCTATGGAGTTACCAAGAGAGTGCGTATGGAGTGGCCCAGTACTTC. The gene calls are TRBV7-8 and TRBJ2-5; D is unclear. V lost 5 bases to trimming and J lost 9 bases, with 40 bases between them. Germline V gene sequence: CDR1 SGHVS, CDR2 FQNEAQ. This CDR3 contains 21 residues. The full variable domain, in which reference TRBV7-8 and TRBJ2-5 provide the parts outside the CDR3, is GAGVSQSPRYKVAKRGQDVALRCDPISGHVSLFWYQQALGQGPEFLTYFQNEAQLDKSGLPSDRFFAERPEGSVSTLKIQRTQQEDSAVYLCASSRYLWSYQESAYGVAQYFGPGTRLLVL.

This clone was seen a single time. The chain is built from TRBV18 and TRBJ1-1; a weak D match, TRBD1 (6 bases). Trimming pared 1 base from V and 3 bases from J, leaving 12 bases between. The CDR3 covers 15 residues. Per the germline V gene, CDR1 is KGHSH and CDR2 is LQKENI. CDR3 in DNA: TGTGCCAGCTCACCACAGATCTACAGGGACACTGAAGCTTTCTTT. Translating gives CASSPQIYRDTEAFF.

This clone has just one count. V and J are TRBV28 and TRBJ1-2; possibly TRBD1 for D (5 bases). Trimming removed 3 bases at V and 1 base at J, with 12 bases between. The CDR3 consists of 15 residues. The germline V gene encodes CDR1 MDHEN and CDR2 SYDVKM. The CDR3 loop reads CASSLGGAVNYGYTF. The CDR3 DNA follows: TGTGCCAGCAGTTTGGGGGGAGCCGTTAACTATGGCTACACCTTC.

The gene calls are TRBV5-5 and TRBJ2-1; TRBD2 matches 12 bases. The CDR3 spans 15 residues. V was pared by 4 bases and J by 4 bases, with 3 bases of the junction left unmatched. Germline CDR1 is SGHKS and CDR2 is YYEKEE (reference sequence). CDR3 protein: CASSIGLAGYNEQFF. In DNA, the CDR3 is TGTGCCAGCAGCATCGGACTAGCGGGGTACAATGAGCAGTTCTTC.

The rearrangement uses TRBV5-1 and TRBJ1-6, with 7 nucleotides matching TRBD1. The V gene's germline CDR1 is SGHRS and CDR2 YFSETQ. The CDR3 runs to 16 residues. Losses at the gene ends were 4 bases for V and 1 base for J; bases not matched to a gene: 5. In DNA form, the CDR3 reads TGCGCCAGCAGCATTACAGGGGATTCCTATAATTCACCCCTCCACTTT. Translation gives CASSITGDSYNSPLHF.

The rearrangement joins TRBV4-2 to TRBJ1-2; the match to TRBD1 covers 7 bases. The trim removed 1 base at V and 7 bases at J, leaving 12 bases unmatched. From germline, CDR1 is LGHNA and CDR2 YNFKEQ. The CDR3 has 16 residues. CDR3 loop: CASSQAVTGRDSGYTF. The CDR3 DNA reads as TGTGCCAGCAGCCAAGCTGTGACAGGGCGTGACTCTGGCTACACCTTC.

The chain has TRBV2 and TRBJ2-7; 11 bases map to TRBD1. The CDR3 totals 17 residues. Germline trimming cut 7 bases from V and 6 bases from J; bases unmatched to any gene: 17. Germline V lookup: CDR1 SNHLY, CDR2 FYNNEI. The CDR3 nucleotides read TGTGCCAGCACTCCGGGACAGGGGGGATTTGGGTGGCGCGAGCAGTACTTC. Translating gives CASTPGQGGFGWREQYF.

The chain couples TRBV6-1 to TRBJ2-5; D possibly uses TRBD1 or TRBD2 (6 bases each). This CDR3 is built from 15 residues. Per the germline V gene, CDR1 is MNHNS and CDR2 is SASEGT. With 2 bases removed from V and 5 bases from J, the gap between germline ends came to 15 bases. This chain's CDR3 is CASSEYRGRAETQYF. The CDR3 DNA sequence: TGTGCCAGCAGTGAATACCGGGGGCGGGCGGAGACCCAGTACTTC.

The chain carries TRBV4-2 and TRBJ2-3; 12 nucleotides align to TRBD2. The J segment lost 4 bases and the V segment lost 1 base, leaving 6 bases of the junction unmatched. The germline V gene encodes CDR1 LGHNA and CDR2 YNFKEQ. This CDR3 spans 17 amino acids. The CDR3 DNA follows: TGTGCCAGCAGCCAAGTTTCTAGCGGGAGGGGGGCAGATACGCAGTATTTT. Translating it yields CASSQVSSGRGADTQYF.

The rearrangement uses TRBV11-2 and TRBJ2-3; D call uncertain. Germline loops: CDR1 SGHAT, CDR2 FQNNGV. With 0 bases removed from V and 2 bases from J, the gap between germline ends came to 3 bases. This CDR3 comprises 13 residues. CDR3 protein: CASSLDYTDTQYF. The CDR3 region has the DNA TGTGCCAGCAGCTTAGACTACACAGATACGCAGTATTTT.

This clone was seen a single time. The chain has TRBV5-1 and TRBJ2-3; D is uncertain. The germline V and J ends were trimmed by 1 base and 2 bases, with 14 bases remaining between them. Germline CDR1 and CDR2: SGHRS and YFSETQ. This CDR3 has 16 amino acids. CDR3 protein: CASSLSLGLFTDTQYF. The CDR3 DNA reads TGCGCCAGCAGCTTGTCTCTGGGCCTCTTCACAGATACGCAGTATTTT.